What follows are 27 T cell receptor beta chains derived from one specimen sequenced in a study of graft-versus-host responses after intestinal transplantation. Generated by immunoSEQ multiplex PCR, the TCRdb table keeps only in-frame clones and is missing some. Altogether around 110,000 clones are present, approximately 92% being singletons, with the ten largest covering 0.23%. Their recognized antigens are unknown. Here the sequenced sample was unstimulated CD4+ T cells sorted from spleen or lymph node cells, taken before transplant. The origin of the receptors is a human donor who was the organ donor for an intestinal transplant.

The V call is TRBV9, the J call TRBJ2-5; 12 bases match TRBD1. The CDR3 runs 16 residues. Per the germline V gene, CDR1 is SGDLS and CDR2 is YYNGEE. J gave up 5 bases and V 0 bases, and 5 bases lay outside the gene matches. The CDR3 DNA is TGTGCCAGCAGCGTAGGGGGGACAGGGGGCCGCGAGACCCAGTACTTC. This translates into CASSVGGTGGRETQYF.

The CDR3 region has the DNA TGTGCCAGTAGAGTAGGGCAGAACAATGAGCAGTTCTTC. It is translated as CASRVGQNNEQFF. The chain couples TRBV19 to TRBJ2-1; D is unresolved. This CDR3 region has 13 residues. Trimming cost V 6 bases and J 5 bases, with 11 bases left between them. Germline V lookup: CDR1 LNHDA, CDR2 SQIVND (reference sequence).

The CDR3 nucleotides read TGTGCCAGCAGCCGGGACTTTTCGAGCGAGCAGTACTTC. Translated: CASSRDFSSEQYF. This chain links TRBV11-3 with TRBJ2-5, with D possibly TRBD2 on 6 matching bases. The J call may be in error: the DNA end matches TRBJ2-7 better. This CDR3 is 13 amino acids long. CDR1 and CDR2 (germline): SGHNT, YENEEA.

The V call is TRBV19, the J call TRBJ2-5; TRBD1 matches at 10 bases. Germline trimming cut 4 bases from V and 5 bases from J; bases unmatched to any gene: 10. Germline-derived CDR1 and CDR2 are LNHDA and SQIVND (reference sequence). The CDR3 totals 16 residues. The CDR3 DNA sequence: TGTGCCAGTAGTAGACGGGGACAGGGGTACGGCGAGACCCAGTACTTC. It translates to CASSRRGQGYGETQYF.

The V gene is TRBV5-1, the J gene TRBJ1-2; possibly TRBD1 for D (6 bases). This CDR3 is 14 amino acids long. Germline V gene sequence: CDR1 SGHRS, CDR2 YFSETQ. The V end lost 0 bases, the J end lost 4 bases, and 10 bases lay between the germline ends. DNA of the CDR3: TGCGCCAGCAGCTTGGAGGGGGGTCTCTATGGCTACACCTTC. It specifies CASSLEGGLYGYTF.

CDR3 protein: CASSQGQVHLTDTQYF. The CDR3 nucleotides read TGCGCCAGCAGTCAAGGGCAGGTCCATCTCACAGATACGCAGTATTTT. The chain is built from TRBV23-1 and TRBJ2-3; D not resolved. TRBV23-1 is known as an ORF, though its function is uncertain. The CDR3 extends over 16 amino acids. V was shortened by 2 bases and J by 2 bases, with 14 bases between the two germline ends.

The chain couples TRBV19 to TRBJ2-3; D may be TRBD2 (6 bases). The CDR3 covers 13 residues. Trimming removed 1 base at V and 4 bases at J, with 6 bases between. CDR1 LNHDA and CDR2 SQIVND come from the germline V gene (reference sequence). CDR3 nucleotide sequence: TGTGCCAGTAGTATAGCGGGAGCAGATACGCAGTATTTT. This gives the protein CASSIAGADTQYF.

As regards this clone: The junction departs from germline at one end; a sequencing error may be responsible. V gene TRBV11-2 combines with J gene TRBJ2-7, with 11 bases aligning to TRBD2. There are 15 residues in the CDR3. In germline, CDR1 is SGHAT, CDR2 FQNNGV. The CDR3 protein is CASSLHGTSGPLGNF. CDR3 nucleotides: TGTGCCAGCAGCTTACACGGGACTAGCGGCCCCCTCGGGAACTTC. Using reference TRBV11-2 and TRBJ2-7 for the parts outside the CDR3, the full variable domain is EAGVAQSPRYKIIEKRQSVAFWCNPISGHATLYWYQQILGQGPKLLIQFQNNGVVDDSQLPKDRFSAERLKGVDSTLKIQPAKLEDSAVYLCASSLHGTSGPLGNFGPGTRLTVT.

The chain links TRBV5-4 to TRBJ1-6, with D unresolved. Trimming shortened V by 0 bases and J by 7 bases, and 8 bases separated the two germline ends. Per germline, CDR1 SGHNT and CDR2 YYREEE (reference sequence). This CDR3 has 14 amino acids. CDR3 bases: TGTGCCAGCAGCTTGGCCGTTGGAAATTCACCCCTCCACTTT. It specifies CASSLAVGNSPLHF.

The CDR3 sequence: CASTAPGVYYEQYF. The CDR3 DNA is TGTGCCAGCACGGCCCCTGGGGTGTATTACGAGCAGTACTTC. The rearrangement joins TRBV7-9 to TRBJ2-7, with D unresolved. The germline V gene encodes CDR1 SEHNR and CDR2 FQNEAQ (reference sequence). The CDR3 has 14 amino acids. V lost 7 bases and J 4 bases, leaving 17 bases between the germline ends.

The V call is TRBV6-1, the J call TRBJ1-5, with D hard to call. CDR1 MNHNS and CDR2 SASEGT come from the germline V gene. V dropped 6 bases and J dropped 8 bases, with 8 bases sitting between them. The length of the CDR3 is 11 residues. The chain's CDR3 is CASRGGEPQHF. The CDR3 nucleotides read TGTGCCAGCAGGGGCGGGGAGCCCCAGCATTTT.

The V and J genes are TRBV25-1 and TRBJ2-6; 7 nucleotides line up with TRBD2. The CDR3 covers 17 residues. With V trimmed by 4 bases and J by 0 bases, 6 bases remained unmatched. Germline lookup yields CDR1 MGHDK and CDR2 SYGVNS. The CDR3 protein is CASSASGGRSGANVLTF. The CDR3 nucleotides are TGTGCCAGCAGTGCTAGCGGAGGTCGCTCTGGGGCCAACGTCCTGACTTTC.

The CDR3 bases are TGTGCCACCCGGGGACAGGGCAATCAGCCCCAGCATTTT. Translation gives CATRGQGNQPQHF. This chain joins TRBV19 and TRBJ1-5; 8 bases align to TRBD1. V lost 10 bases to trimming and J lost 2 bases; unmatched junction nucleotides: 4. From germline, CDR1 is LNHDA and CDR2 SQIVND (reference sequence). CDR3 size: 13 residues.

This clone showed up just a few times. The junction does not match germline at one end; this may be a read error. The V call is TRBV2, the J call TRBJ2-3, with a tentative D call TRBD2 (7 bases). Germline values: CDR1 SNHLY, CDR2 FYNNEI. CDR3 length equals 12 residues. CDR3 in DNA: TGTGCCAGCAGTCCCTCCGCGGGGGCTAAGAATTTT. This translates into CASSPSAGAKNF.

This chain uses TRBV6-5 with TRBJ2-7; 11 positions match TRBD2. CDR1 and CDR2 from the germline V gene are MNHEY and SVGAGI. The CDR3 runs 15 residues. J was trimmed by 3 bases and V by 2 bases; bases with no gene match: 3. CDR3 coding DNA: TGTGCCAGCAGTTACATGGGACTAGCGGACTACGAGCAGTACTTC. Amino acid sequence: CASSYMGLADYEQYF.

The chain has TRBV7-9 and TRBJ2-3; TRBD2 agrees at 11 bases. Germline V CDR1 and CDR2: SEHNR, FQNEAQ (reference sequence). This CDR3 comprises 17 residues. V lost 2 bases and J lost 4; bases outside the gene matches: 8. The CDR3 DNA reads as TGTGCCAGCAGCTTAAAACTAGCGGGGGATATAGCAGATACGCAGTATTTT. Translation: CASSLKLAGDIADTQYF.

This clone was observed once. The chain has TRBV5-4 and TRBJ2-1, with 7 bases fitting TRBD2. CDR1 and CDR2 (germline): SGHNT, YYREEE (reference sequence). Trimming at V came to 0 bases and at J to 7 bases, leaving 7 bases not matched to a gene. The CDR3 loop spans 15 amino acids. CDR3 loop: CASSLDAGALNEQFF. The DNA for the CDR3 is TGTGCCAGCAGCTTGGATGCGGGAGCATTGAATGAGCAGTTCTTC.

This clone was observed a few times. The chain joins TRBV10-1 to TRBJ2-5; D is unclear. Trimming left V 3 bases short and J 4 bases short, with 6 bases between. The germline CDR1 and CDR2 sequences are WNHNN and SYGVQD (reference sequence). There are 12 residues in the CDR3. The CDR3: CASSEPRETQYF. DNA of the CDR3: TGCGCCAGCAGTGAACCGAGAGAGACCCAGTACTTC.

This chain links TRBV4-1 with TRBJ2-1; 10 bases match TRBD2. Trimming removed 2 bases from V and 5 bases from J; junction bases left unmatched: 3. CDR1 and CDR2 from the germline V gene are MGHRA and YSYEKL. The CDR3 has 15 residues. CDR3 loop: CASSQLAGEHNEQFF. The DNA of the CDR3 is TGCGCCAGCAGCCAACTAGCGGGAGAACACAATGAGCAGTTCTTC.

This chain uses TRBV2 with TRBJ2-2; possible D gene TRBD2, 5 bases. V lost 0 bases and J lost 3, with 8 bases in between. The CDR3 length is 15 residues. Germline V lookup: CDR1 SNHLY, CDR2 FYNNEI. CDR3 sequence reads: CASSEARTYTGELFF. For the CDR3, the DNA is TGTGCCAGCAGTGAAGCGCGGACTTACACCGGGGAGCTGTTTTTT.

This clone was seen just once. This chain uses TRBV25-1 with TRBJ1-2; D ambiguous. The germline CDR1 and CDR2 sequences are MGHDK and SYGVNS. This CDR3 comprises 11 residues. The V end was cut by 4 bases, the J end by 6 bases, with 6 bases between. The CDR3 here is CASSASDGYTF. The CDR3 nucleotides read TGTGCCAGCAGTGCATCAGATGGCTACACCTTC.

The chain has TRBV10-3 and TRBJ2-2; a possible D gene is TRBD2 (6 bases). Germline values: CDR1 ENHRY, CDR2 SYGVKD. The CDR3 is made up of 16 amino acids. Trimming left V 4 bases short and J 6 bases short, with 18 bases between. CDR3 residues: CAISGVIGAGAGELFF. DNA for the CDR3: TGTGCCATCAGTGGGGTCATCGGAGCGGGTGCCGGGGAGCTGTTTTTT.

The chain carries TRBV5-1 and TRBJ2-3; D unresolved. The CDR3 is 14 amino acids. The germline V and J ends were trimmed by 4 bases and 0 bases, with 9 bases remaining between them. Per germline, CDR1 SGHRS and CDR2 YFSETQ. CDR3 sequence: CASSAQSSTDTQYF. The CDR3 DNA is TGCGCCAGCAGCGCACAGAGTAGCACAGATACGCAGTATTTT.

Concerning this clone itself: This CDR3 is also generated by other DNA sequences in the sample. This sequence joins TRBV29-1 and TRBJ1-2; 8 bases map to TRBD1. CDR1 is SQVTM, CDR2 ANQGSEA, per germline. The ends lost 3 bases at V and 2 bases at J; junction bases unmatched: 5. The CDR3 loop spans 14 amino acids. The CDR3 bases are TGCAGCGTTGAGGGCCAGGGGGCAAACTATGGCTACACCTTC. This codes for CSVEGQGANYGYTF.

This chain joins TRBV4-3 and TRBJ2-3; 9 bases agree with TRBD2. Germline lookup yields CDR1 LGHNA and CDR2 YSLEER. This CDR3 contains 15 residues. Trimming at V came to 4 bases and at J to 6 bases, leaving 8 bases not matched to a gene. CDR3 sequence (DNA): TGCGCCAGCAGCCTCGGCGGGAGGGTCCAGGATACGCAGTATTTT. It encodes CASSLGGRVQDTQYF.

V gene TRBV30 combines with J gene TRBJ2-1, with a tentative D call TRBD2 (5 bases). This CDR3 is 14 amino acids long. Germline-derived CDR1 and CDR2 are GTSNPN and SVGIG (reference sequence). The V end lost 5 bases, the J end lost 0 bases, and 11 bases lay between the germline ends. CDR3 nucleotide sequence: TGTGCCTGGTGGAGGTTTACCTCCTACAATGAGCAGTTCTTC. This codes for CAWWRFTSYNEQFF.

The chain carries TRBV9 and TRBJ2-3, with D hard to call. Germline CDR1 reads SGDLS; CDR2 reads YYNGEE. The CDR3 has 14 residues. V was trimmed by 0 bases and J by 2 bases, leaving 7 bases between them. The CDR3 protein is CASSVGDPTDTQYF. CDR3 nucleotides: TGTGCCAGCAGCGTAGGGGATCCCACAGATACGCAGTATTTT.